The source of this TCR beta chain is a study of spatial heterogeneity in lung cancer. By share, this clonotype ranks as medium-sized. Its target is not known. The time point denotes: sample taken at primary tumor resection. Sequencing was performed on whole RNA extracted from tumor and nontumor lung tissue, or from frozen PBMC, and the material was left unsorted. General observations from the study: Counts of expanded intratumoral alpha and beta TCRs tracked tumor mutation counts.

Every TCR cDNA molecule bore a unique molecular identifier. TCRdb re-analysed the 5' RACE reads in MiXCR, keeping a single row per CDR3 protein. The sample lists 21,000 or so distinct CDR3 sequences; under 8% were seen once. Looked up from germline, CDR1 is MNHEY and CDR2 is SVGAGI. The CDR3 length is 16 residues. Trimming stripped 6 bases from V and 3 bases from J, with 21 bases between. The chain combines TRBV6-5 with TRBJ2-7; possibly TRBD2 for D (5 bases). The source was lung tumor tissue, collected at surgery. This clonotype was obtained from a male donor with early-stage non-small cell lung cancer. The CDR3 sequence: CASSLHGPPGIYEQYF. The CDR3 nucleotides read TGTGCCAGCAGCCTACATGGGCCCCCGGGGATCTACGAGCAGTACTTC.